The sample holds a few counts of the clone carrying this T cell receptor beta chain. The sample originates from a study of glioma-infiltrating T cells. The iRepertoire nested amplicon-rescue multiplex PCR amplified TCR alpha and beta CDR3s from RNA. TCRdb reanalysed the multiplex PCR reads using MiXCR and keeps one entry per CDR3 protein. The table has about 140,000 distinct CDR3 sequences, 30% to 40% seen once. CDR3 length: 14 amino acids. CDR1 and CDR2 from the germline V gene are SEHNR and FQNEAQ (reference sequence). V lost 2 bases to trimming and J lost 4 bases, with 11 bases between them. Sequenced input: glioma tissue, nonneoplastic brain tissue, or PBMCs (not recorded which). This clonotype originated in a human donor with low-grade glioma or glioblastoma, undergoing nonglioma brain surgery, or in good health (not recorded which). The J gene is TRBJ2-5, the V gene TRBV7-9, with D possibly TRBD2 on 6 matching bases. DNA for the CDR3: TGTGCCAGCAGCTTAAGCCGGGGGTCAGAGACCCAGTACTTC. Its protein is CASSLSRGSETQYF.